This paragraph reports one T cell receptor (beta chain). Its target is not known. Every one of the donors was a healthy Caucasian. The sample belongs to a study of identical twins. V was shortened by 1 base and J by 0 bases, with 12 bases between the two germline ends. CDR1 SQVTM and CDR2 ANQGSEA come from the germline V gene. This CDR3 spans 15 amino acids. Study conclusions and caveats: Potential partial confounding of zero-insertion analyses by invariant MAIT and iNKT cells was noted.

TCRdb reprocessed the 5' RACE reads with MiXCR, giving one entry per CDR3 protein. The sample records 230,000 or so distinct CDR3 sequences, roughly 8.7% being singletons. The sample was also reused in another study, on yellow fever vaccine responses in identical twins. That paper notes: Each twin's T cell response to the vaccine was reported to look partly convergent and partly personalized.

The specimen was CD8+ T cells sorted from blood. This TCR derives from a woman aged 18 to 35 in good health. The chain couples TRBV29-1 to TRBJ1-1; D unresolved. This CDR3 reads CSVEGFVFMNTEAFF. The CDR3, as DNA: TGCAGCGTTGAAGGGTTCGTTTTCATGAACACTGAAGCTTTCTTT.